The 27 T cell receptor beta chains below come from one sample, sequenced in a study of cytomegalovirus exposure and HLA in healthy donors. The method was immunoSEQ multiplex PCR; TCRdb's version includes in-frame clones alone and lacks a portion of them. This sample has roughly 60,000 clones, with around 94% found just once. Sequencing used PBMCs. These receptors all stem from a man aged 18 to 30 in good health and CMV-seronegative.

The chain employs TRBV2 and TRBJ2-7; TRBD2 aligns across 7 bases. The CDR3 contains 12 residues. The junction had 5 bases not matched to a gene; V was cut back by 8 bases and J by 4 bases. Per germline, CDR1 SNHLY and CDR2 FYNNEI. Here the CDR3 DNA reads TGTGCCAGCTCGGGTAGCGGGTACGAGCAGTACTTC. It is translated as CASSGSGYEQYF.

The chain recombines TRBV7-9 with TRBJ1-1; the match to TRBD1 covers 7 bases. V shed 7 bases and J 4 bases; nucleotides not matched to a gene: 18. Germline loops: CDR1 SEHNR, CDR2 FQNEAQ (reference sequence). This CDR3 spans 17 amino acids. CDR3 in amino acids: CASTRQTGTVVSTEAFF. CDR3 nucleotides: TGTGCCAGCACCCGGCAAACCGGGACAGTTGTTTCCACTGAAGCTTTCTTT.

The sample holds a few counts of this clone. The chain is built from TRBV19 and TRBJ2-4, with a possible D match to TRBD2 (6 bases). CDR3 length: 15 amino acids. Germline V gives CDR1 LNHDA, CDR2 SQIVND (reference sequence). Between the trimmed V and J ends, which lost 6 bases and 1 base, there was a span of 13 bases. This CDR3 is CASSGGEYAKNIQYF. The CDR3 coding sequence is TGTGCCAGTAGCGGAGGGGAATACGCCAAAAACATTCAGTACTTC. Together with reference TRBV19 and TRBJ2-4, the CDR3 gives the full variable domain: DGGITQSPKYLFRKEGQNVTLSCEQNLNHDAMYWYRQDPGQGLRLIYYSQIVNDFQKGDIAEGYSVSREKKESFPLTVTSAQKNPTAFYLCASSGGEYAKNIQYFGAGTRLSVL.

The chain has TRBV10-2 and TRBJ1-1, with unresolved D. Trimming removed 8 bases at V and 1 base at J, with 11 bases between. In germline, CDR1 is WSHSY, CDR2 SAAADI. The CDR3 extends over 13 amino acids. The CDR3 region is CASSRTGNTEAFF. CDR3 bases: TGCGCCAGCTCAAGAACCGGGAACACTGAAGCTTTCTTT.

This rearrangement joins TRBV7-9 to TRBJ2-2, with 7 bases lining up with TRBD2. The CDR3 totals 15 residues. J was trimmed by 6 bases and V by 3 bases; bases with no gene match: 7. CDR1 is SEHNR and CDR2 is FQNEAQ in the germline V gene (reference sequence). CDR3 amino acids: CASSLGAGRAGELFF. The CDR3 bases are TGTGCCAGCAGCTTGGGAGCGGGACGGGCCGGGGAGCTGTTTTTT.

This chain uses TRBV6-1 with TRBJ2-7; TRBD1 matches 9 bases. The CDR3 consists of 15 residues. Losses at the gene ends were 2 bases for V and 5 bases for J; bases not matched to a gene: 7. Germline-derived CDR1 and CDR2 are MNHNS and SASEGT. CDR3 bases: TGTGCCAGCAGTGAATCCGGGACAGGGTTTGACGAGCAGTACTTC. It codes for CASSESGTGFDEQYF.

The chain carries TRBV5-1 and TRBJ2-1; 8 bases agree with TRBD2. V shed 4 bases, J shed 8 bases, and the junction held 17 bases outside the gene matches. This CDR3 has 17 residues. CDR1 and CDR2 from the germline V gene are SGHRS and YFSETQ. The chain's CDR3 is CASSNLRGLARRDEQFF. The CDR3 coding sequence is TGCGCCAGCAGCAATCTACGAGGACTAGCACGTAGGGATGAGCAGTTCTTC.

The DNA for the CDR3 is TGTGCCAGCAGCGGAGGATCCCCAGACAGGCAAAGCTCCTACGAGCAGTACTTC. Translating it yields CASSGGSPDRQSSYEQYF. The rearrangement links TRBV9 to TRBJ2-7; a possible D gene is TRBD1 (6 bases). The CDR3 totals 18 residues. CDR1 is SGDLS, CDR2 YYNGEE, per germline. V shed 3 bases and J shed 0 bases, with 22 bases lying between them.

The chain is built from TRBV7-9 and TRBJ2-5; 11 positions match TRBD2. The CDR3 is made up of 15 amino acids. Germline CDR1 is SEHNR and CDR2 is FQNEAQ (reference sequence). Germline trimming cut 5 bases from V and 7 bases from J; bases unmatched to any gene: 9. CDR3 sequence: CASSRIAGGRGTQYF. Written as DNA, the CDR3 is TGTGCCAGCAGCAGAATAGCGGGAGGGCGCGGGACCCAGTACTTC.

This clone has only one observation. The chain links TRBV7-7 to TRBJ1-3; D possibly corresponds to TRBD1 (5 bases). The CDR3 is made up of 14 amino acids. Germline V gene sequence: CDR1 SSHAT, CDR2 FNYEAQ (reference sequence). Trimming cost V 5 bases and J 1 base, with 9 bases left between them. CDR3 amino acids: CASSLTDSGNTIYF. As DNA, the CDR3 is TGTGCCAGCAGCCTGACAGATTCTGGAAACACCATATATTTT.

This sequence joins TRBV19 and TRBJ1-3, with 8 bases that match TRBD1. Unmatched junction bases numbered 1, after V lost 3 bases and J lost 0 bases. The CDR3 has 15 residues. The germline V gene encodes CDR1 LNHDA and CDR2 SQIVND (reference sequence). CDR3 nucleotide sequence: TGTGCCAGTAGTATGCAGGGGGCCTCTGGAAACACCATATATTTT. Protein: CASSMQGASGNTIYF.

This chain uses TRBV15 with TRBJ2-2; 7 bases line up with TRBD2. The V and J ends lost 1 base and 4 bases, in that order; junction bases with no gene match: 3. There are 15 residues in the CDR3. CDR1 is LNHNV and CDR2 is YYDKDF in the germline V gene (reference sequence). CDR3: CATSRVAGVTGELFF. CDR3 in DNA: TGTGCCACCAGCAGAGTTGCGGGGGTCACCGGGGAGCTGTTTTTT.

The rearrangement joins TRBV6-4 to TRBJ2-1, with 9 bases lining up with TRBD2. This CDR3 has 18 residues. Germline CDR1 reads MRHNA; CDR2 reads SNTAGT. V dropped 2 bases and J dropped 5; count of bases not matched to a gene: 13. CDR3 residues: CASSDTYSGSPKHNEQFF. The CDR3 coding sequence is TGTGCCAGCAGTGACACTTATAGCGGGAGCCCCAAACACAATGAGCAGTTCTTC.

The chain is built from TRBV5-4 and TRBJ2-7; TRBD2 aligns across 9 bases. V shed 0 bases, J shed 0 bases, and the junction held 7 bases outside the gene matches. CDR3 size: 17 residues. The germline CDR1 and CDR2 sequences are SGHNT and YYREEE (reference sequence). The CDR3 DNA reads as TGTGCCAGCAGCTTGGCCCCTAGCGGGATTATCTCCTACGAGCAGTACTTC. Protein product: CASSLAPSGIISYEQYF.

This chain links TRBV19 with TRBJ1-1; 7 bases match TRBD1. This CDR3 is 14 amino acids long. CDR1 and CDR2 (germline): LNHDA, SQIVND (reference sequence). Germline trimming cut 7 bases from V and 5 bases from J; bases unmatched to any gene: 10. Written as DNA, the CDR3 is TGTGCCAGTACCGCCCGACAGGGTTGGACTGAAGCTTTCTTT. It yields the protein CASTARQGWTEAFF.

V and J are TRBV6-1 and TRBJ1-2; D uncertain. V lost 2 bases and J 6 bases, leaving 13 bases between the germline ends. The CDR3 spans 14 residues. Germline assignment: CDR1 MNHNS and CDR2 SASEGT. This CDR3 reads CASSELGGSDGYTF. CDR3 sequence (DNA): TGTGCCAGCAGTGAACTCGGAGGGTCGGATGGCTACACCTTC.

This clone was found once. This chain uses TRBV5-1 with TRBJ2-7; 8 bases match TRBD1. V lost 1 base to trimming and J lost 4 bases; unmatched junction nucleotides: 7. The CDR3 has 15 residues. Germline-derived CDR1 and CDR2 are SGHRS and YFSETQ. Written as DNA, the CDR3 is TGCGCCAGCAGCTTGCTTGGGACAGGACCATACGAGCAGTACTTC. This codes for CASSLLGTGPYEQYF.

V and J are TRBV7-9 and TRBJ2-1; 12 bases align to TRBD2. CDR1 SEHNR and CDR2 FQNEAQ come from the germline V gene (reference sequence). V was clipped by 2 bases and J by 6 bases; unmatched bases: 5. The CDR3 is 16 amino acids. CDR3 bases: TGTGCCAGCAGCTTAAGACTAGCGGGAGATGGCAATGAGCAGTTCTTC. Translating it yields CASSLRLAGDGNEQFF.

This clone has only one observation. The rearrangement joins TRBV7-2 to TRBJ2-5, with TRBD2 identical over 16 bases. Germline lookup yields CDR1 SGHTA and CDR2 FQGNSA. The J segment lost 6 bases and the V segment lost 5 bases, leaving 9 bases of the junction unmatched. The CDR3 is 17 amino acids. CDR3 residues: CASSPFGTSGRGKTQYF. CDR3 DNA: TGTGCCAGCAGCCCCTTCGGGACTAGCGGGAGGGGGAAGACCCAGTACTTC.

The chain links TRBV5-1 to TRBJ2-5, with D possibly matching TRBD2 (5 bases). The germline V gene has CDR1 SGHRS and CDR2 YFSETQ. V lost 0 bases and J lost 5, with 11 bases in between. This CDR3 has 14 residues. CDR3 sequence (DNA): TGCGCCAGCAGCTTGGGTGGGAGAGTGGAGACCCAGTACTTC. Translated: CASSLGGRVETQYF.

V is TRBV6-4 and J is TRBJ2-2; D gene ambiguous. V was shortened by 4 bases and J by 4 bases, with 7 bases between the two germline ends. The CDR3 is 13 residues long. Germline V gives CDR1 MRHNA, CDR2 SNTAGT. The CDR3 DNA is TGTGCCAGCAGTGTCACGGTCACCGGGGAGCTGTTTTTT. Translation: CASSVTVTGELFF.

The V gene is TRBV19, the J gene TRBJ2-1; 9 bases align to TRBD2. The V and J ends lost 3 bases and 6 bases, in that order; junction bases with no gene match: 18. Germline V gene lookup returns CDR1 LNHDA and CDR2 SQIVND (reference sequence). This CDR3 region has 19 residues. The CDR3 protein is CASSILGGASGEGPNEQFF. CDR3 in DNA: TGTGCCAGTAGTATCTTAGGTGGGGCTAGCGGGGAGGGGCCCAATGAGCAGTTCTTC.

The DNA of the CDR3 is TGTGCCAGCAGCTTAGAGACAGGGTTTGCCTATGGCTACACCTTC. Translation gives CASSLETGFAYGYTF. The genes are TRBV7-2 and TRBJ1-2, with 7 bases lining up with TRBD1. V gave up 1 base and J gave up 4 bases; unmatched junction bases: 6. The CDR3 is 15 amino acids. Germline lookup yields CDR1 SGHTA and CDR2 FQGNSA.

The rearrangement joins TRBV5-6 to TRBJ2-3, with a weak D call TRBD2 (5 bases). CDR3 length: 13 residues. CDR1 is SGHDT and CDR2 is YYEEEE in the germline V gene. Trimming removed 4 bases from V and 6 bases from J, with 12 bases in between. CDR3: CASSRGLVDTQYF. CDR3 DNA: TGTGCCAGCAGCCGCGGGTTAGTTGATACGCAGTATTTT. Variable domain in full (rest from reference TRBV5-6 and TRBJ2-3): DAGVTQSPTHLIKTRGQQVTLRCSPKSGHDTVSWYQQALGQGPQFIFQYYEEEERQRGNFPDRFSGHQFPNYSSELNVNALLLGDSALYLCASSRGLVDTQYFGPGTRLTVL.

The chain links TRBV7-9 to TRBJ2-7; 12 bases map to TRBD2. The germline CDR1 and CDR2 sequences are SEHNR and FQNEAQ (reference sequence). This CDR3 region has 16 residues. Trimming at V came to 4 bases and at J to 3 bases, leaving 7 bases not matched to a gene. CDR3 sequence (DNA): TGTGCCAGCAGCTCAGGACTAGCGGGACGGTTCTACGAGCAGTACTTC. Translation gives CASSSGLAGRFYEQYF.

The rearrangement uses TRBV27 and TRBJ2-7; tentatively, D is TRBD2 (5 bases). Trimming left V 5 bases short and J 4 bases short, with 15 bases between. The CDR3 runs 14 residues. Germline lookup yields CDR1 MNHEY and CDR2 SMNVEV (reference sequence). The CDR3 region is CASSARERTYEQYF. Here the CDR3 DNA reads TGTGCCAGCAGTGCCCGGGAAAGGACTTACGAGCAGTACTTC.

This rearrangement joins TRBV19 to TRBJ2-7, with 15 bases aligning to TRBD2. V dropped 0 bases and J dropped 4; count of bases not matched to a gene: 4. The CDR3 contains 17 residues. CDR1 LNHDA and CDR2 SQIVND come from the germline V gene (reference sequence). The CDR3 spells CASSIERGLAGGYEQYF. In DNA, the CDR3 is TGTGCCAGTAGTATAGAGCGTGGACTAGCGGGAGGGTACGAGCAGTACTTC.